The text below deals with one T cell receptor beta chain. The data stem from a study of identifying expanded T cells in peripheral blood. The CDR3 spans 14 residues. CDR1 is SGHRS, CDR2 YFSETQ, per germline. Trimming pared 0 bases from V and 5 bases from J, leaving 10 bases between. Assay used: immunoSEQ multiplex PCR; TCRdb lists only in-frame clones, some missing. The sample gives approximately 92,000 clones, more than 75% of which show up once; roughly 4.1% is in the top ten. The sample consisted of blood. This sequence joins TRBV5-1 and TRBJ2-3; D is undetermined. The source is a person between 18 and 75 years old in good health. The chain's CDR3 is CASSLAEVEDTQYF. The CDR3 DNA reads as TGCGCCAGCAGCTTGGCCGAAGTCGAAGATACGCAGTATTTT.